This TCR beta chain is drawn from a study of identical twins. Every donor was a healthy Caucasian. The CDR3 has 15 residues. Germline CDR1 is MDHEN and CDR2 is SYDVKM. Trimming stripped 4 bases from V and 2 bases from J, with 12 bases between. Comments on this clonotype: Its antigen is still unknown.

Each CDR3 protein is one row after TCRdb ran MiXCR on the 5' RACE reads. The table lists about 240,000 distinct CDR3 sequences, about 13% of them singletons, with 4% in the top ten. Study findings and constraints: The study found excess low generation probability among twin-shared out-of-frame alpha sequences. Model-predicted out-of-frame TCR alpha sharing fell below observed values in monozygotic twins.

This sample also appeared in a second study, on yellow fever vaccine responses in identical twins.

The sequence came from a woman between 18 and 29 years old in good health. The source material was memory (CD45RO+) T cells sorted from blood. V gene TRBV28 combines with J gene TRBJ1-3; D not resolved. Here the CDR3 DNA reads TGTGCCAGCAGTTCCAGGAAATTTCCTGGAAACACCATATATTTT. It specifies CASSSRKFPGNTIYF.